Sequencing of this T cell receptor (beta chain) was carried out in a study of control samples from healthy donors and cancer patients. V dropped 6 bases and J dropped 7 bases, with 16 bases sitting between them. The CDR3 extends over 13 amino acids. Clones were sequenced by immunoSEQ multiplex PCR, and TCRdb holds only the in-frame ones, with some missing. Of about 160,000 clones detected, roughly 93% appear once; the ten largest clones hold around 5.4%. This clonotype originated in a man aged 18 to 29 in good health. The chain combines TRBV12-3 or TRBV12-4 with TRBJ2-7; tentatively, D is TRBD1 or TRBD2 (6 bases each). Sequenced: blood. DNA for the CDR3: TGTGCCAGCAGGCGGGACAATTCCTCTGAGCAGTACTTC. It codes for CASRRDNSSEQYF.